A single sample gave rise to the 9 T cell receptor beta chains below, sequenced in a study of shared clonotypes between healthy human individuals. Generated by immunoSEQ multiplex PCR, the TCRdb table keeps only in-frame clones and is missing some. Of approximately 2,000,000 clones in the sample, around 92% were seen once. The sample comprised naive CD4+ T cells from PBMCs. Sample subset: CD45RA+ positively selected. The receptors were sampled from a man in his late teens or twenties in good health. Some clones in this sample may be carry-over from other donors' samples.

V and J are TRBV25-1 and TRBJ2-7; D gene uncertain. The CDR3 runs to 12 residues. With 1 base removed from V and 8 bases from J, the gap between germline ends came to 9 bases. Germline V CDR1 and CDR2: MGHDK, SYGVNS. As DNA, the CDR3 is TGTGCCAGCAGTGAATCACGGAGCAAGCAGTACTTC. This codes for CASSESRSKQYF.

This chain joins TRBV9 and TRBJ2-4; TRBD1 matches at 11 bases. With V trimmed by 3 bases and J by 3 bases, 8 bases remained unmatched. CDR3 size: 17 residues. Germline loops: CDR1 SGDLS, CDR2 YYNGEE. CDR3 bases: TGTGCCAGCAGCGCAAGCCCGGGACAGGGGGGCAAAAACATTCAGTACTTC. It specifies CASSASPGQGGKNIQYF.

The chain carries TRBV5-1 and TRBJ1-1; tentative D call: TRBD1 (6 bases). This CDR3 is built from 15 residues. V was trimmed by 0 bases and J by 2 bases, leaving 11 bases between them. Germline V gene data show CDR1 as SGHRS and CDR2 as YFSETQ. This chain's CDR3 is CASSLVGQTNTEAFF. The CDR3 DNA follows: TGCGCCAGCAGCTTGGTTGGACAGACAAACACTGAAGCTTTCTTT.

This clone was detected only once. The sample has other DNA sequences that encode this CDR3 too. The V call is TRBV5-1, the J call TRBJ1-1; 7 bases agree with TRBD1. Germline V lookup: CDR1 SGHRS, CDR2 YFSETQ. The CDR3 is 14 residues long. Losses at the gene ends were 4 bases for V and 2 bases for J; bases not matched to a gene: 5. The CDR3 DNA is TGCGCCAGCAGCAAAGACAGGGTTAACACTGAAGCTTTCTTT. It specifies CASSKDRVNTEAFF.

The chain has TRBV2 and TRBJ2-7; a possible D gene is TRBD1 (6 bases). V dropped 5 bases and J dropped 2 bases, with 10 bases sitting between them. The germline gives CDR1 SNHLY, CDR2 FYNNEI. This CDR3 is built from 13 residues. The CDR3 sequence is CASSTDRPYEQYF. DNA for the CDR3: TGTGCCAGCAGTACAGACAGGCCCTACGAGCAGTACTTC.

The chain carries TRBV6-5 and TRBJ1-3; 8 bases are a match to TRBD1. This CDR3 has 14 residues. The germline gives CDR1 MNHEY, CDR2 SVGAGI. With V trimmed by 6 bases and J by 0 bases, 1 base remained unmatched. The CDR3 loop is CASRQGGSGNTIYF. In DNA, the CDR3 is TGTGCCAGCAGACAGGGGGGCTCTGGAAACACCATATATTTT.

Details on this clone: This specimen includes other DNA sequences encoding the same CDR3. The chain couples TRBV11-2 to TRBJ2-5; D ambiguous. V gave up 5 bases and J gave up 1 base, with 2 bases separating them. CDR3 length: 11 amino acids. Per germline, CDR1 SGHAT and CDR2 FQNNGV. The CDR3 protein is CASSIQETQYF. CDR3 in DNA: TGTGCCAGCAGCATCCAAGAGACCCAGTACTTC.

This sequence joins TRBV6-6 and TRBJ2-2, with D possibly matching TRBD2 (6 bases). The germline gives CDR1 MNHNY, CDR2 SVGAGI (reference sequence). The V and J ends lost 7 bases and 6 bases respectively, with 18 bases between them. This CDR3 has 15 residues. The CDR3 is CASTPGTPRPGELFF. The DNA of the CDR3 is TGTGCCAGCACCCCCGGGACTCCCCGTCCCGGGGAGCTGTTTTTT.

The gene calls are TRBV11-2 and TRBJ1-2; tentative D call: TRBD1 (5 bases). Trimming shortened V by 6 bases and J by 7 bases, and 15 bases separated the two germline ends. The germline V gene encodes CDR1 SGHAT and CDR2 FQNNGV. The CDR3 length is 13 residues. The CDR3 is CASSPGPRGGYTF. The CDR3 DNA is TGTGCCAGCAGTCCGGGCCCGAGGGGTGGCTACACCTTC.